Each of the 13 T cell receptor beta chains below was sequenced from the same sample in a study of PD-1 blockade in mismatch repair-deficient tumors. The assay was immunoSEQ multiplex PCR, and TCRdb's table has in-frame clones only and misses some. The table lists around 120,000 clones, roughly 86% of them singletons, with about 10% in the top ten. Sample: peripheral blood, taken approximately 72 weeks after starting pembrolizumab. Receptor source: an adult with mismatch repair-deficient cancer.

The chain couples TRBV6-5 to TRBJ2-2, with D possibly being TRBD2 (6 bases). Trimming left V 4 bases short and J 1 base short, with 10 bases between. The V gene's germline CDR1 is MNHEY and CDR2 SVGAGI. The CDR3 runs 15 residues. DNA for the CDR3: TGTGCCAGCAGTTCCGGGACTTTGAACACCGGGGAGCTGTTTTTT. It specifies CASSSGTLNTGELFF.

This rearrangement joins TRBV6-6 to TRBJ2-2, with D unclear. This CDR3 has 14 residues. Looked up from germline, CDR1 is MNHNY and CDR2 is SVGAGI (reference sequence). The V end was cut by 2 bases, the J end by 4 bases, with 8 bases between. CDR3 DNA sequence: TGTGCCAGCAGTTACCGCGGTGGCACCGGGGAGCTGTTTTTT. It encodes CASSYRGGTGELFF.

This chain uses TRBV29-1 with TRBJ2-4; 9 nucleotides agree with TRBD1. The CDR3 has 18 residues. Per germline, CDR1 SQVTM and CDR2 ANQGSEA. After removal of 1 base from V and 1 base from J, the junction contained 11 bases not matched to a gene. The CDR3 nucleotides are TGCAGCGTTGAAGTAGTCGGGGACAGGGATTTGGCCAAAAACATTCAGTACTTC. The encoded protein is CSVEVVGDRDLAKNIQYF.

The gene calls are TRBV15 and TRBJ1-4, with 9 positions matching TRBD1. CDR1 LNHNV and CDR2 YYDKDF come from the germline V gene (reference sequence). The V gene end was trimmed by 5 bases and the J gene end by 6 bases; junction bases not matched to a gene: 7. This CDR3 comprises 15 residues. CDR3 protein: CATSGPTGGDEKLFF. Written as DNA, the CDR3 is TGTGCCACCAGCGGGCCGACAGGGGGGGATGAAAAACTGTTTTTT.

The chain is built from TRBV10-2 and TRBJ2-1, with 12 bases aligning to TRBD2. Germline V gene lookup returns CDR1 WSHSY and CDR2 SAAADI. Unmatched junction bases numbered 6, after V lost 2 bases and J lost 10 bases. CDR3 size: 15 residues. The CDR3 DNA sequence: TGCGCCAGCAGTGAGAGTGCTAGCGGGAGGGGAGAGCAGTTCTTC. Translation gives CASSESASGRGEQFF.

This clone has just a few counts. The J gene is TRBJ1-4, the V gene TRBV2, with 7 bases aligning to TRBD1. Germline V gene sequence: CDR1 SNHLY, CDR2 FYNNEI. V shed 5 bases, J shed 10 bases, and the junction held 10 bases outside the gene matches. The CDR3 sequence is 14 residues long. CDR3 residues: CASSPSTGTRKLFF. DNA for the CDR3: TGTGCCAGCAGTCCATCGACAGGGACCCGAAAACTGTTTTTT.

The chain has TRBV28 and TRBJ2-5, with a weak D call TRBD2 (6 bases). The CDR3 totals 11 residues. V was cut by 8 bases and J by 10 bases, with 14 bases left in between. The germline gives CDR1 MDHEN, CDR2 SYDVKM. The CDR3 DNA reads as TGTGCCAGCTCTGACGGGGGAATCCAGTACTTC. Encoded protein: CASSDGGIQYF.

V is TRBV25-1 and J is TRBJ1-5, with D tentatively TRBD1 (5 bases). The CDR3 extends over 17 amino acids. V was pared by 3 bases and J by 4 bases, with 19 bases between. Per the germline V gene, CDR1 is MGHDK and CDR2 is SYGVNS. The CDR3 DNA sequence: TGTGCCAGCAGTGATTCGAAAGGCAGGGTGAGGAATCAGCCCCAGCATTTT. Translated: CASSDSKGRVRNQPQHF. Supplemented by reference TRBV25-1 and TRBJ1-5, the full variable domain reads EADIYQTPRYLVIGTGKKITLECSQTMGHDKMYWYQQDPGMELHLIHYSYGVNSTEKGDLSSESTVSRIRTEHFPLTLESARPSHTSQYLCASSDSKGRVRNQPQHFGDGTRLSIL.

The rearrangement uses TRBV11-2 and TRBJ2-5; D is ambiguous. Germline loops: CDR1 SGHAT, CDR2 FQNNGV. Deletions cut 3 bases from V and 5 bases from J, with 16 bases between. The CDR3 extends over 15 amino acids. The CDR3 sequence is CASSFVGRSMETQYF. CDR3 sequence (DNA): TGTGCCAGCAGCTTCGTCGGACGCTCTATGGAGACCCAGTACTTC.

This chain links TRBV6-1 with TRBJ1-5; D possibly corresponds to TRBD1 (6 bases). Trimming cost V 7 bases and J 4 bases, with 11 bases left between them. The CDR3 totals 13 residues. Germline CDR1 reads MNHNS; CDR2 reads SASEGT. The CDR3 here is CASILTGNQPQHF. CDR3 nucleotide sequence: TGTGCCAGCATCCTGACAGGAAATCAGCCCCAGCATTTT.

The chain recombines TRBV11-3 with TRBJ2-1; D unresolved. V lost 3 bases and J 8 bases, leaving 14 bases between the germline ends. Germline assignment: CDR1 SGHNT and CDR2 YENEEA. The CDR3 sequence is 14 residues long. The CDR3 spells CASSFRVASDEQFF. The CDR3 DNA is TGTGCCAGCAGCTTTCGGGTAGCATCGGATGAGCAGTTCTTC.

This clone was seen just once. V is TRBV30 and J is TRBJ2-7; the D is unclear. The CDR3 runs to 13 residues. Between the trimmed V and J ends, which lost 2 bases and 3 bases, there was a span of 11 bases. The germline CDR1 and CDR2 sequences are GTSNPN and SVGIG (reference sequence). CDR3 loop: CAWSYTAFYEQYF. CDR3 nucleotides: TGTGCCTGGAGTTATACGGCCTTCTACGAGCAGTACTTC. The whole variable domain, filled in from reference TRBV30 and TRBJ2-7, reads SQTIHQWPATLVQPVGSPLSLECTVEGTSNPNLYWYRQAAGRGLQLLFYSVGIGQISSEVPQNLSASRPQDRQFILSSKKLLLSDSGFYLCAWSYTAFYEQYFGPGTRLTVT.

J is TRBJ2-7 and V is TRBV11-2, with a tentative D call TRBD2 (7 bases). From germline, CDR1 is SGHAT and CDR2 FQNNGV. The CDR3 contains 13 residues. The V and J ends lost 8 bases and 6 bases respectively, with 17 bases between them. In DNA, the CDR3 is TGTGCCAGCGGGTCCCTGGGGGGGGCCGAGCAGTACTTC. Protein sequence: CASGSLGGAEQYF.